The clone carrying this TCR beta chain came up a few times. The target antigen is unknown. This record belongs to a study of CD8 T cells in ankylosing spondylitis. Study-level findings and limits: In ankylosing spondylitis patients, matched synovial fluid reportedly showed significant enrichment of disease-linked clones. Earlier literature documents some of the motif variants in reactive arthritis synovial fluid and blood. Seemingly characteristic of ankylosing spondylitis blood was a TCR beta motif consisting of roughly 8 highly homologous variants.

Quantitative 5'-RACE was performed with molecular barcodes, and it yielded the TCR beta libraries. A single record per CDR3 protein comes from TCRdb applying MiXCR to the 5' RACE reads. The sample holds about 800,000 distinct CDR3 sequences, roughly 12% seen once. This CDR3 is 12 amino acids long. Trimming removed 1 base from V and 1 base from J, with 4 bases in between. Germline CDR1 reads GTSNPN; CDR2 reads SVGIG (reference sequence). This sequence joins TRBV30 and TRBJ1-2; D remains unclear. Sequenced sample: blood, either unsorted or a sorted T cell fraction (not recorded which). The origin of this receptor is a male donor with ankylosing spondylitis. The CDR3, as DNA: TGTGCCTGGAGTGCGGGTAACTATGGCTACACCTTC. Protein sequence: CAWSAGNYGYTF.